These T cell receptor beta chains were read from a single sample in a study of blood T cell repertoires in COVID-19. Assay used: immunoSEQ multiplex PCR; TCRdb lists only in-frame clones, some missing. This sample has roughly 140,000 clones, with approximately 80% found just once. Sequences were obtained from peripheral blood. These receptors originate from a woman aged 40 to 55 with active or convalescent COVID-19. The CDR3 runs from the conserved cysteine through the conserved F or W. The order of the fields is clone size, D gene, J gene, CDR3 length, V gene, CDR3 DNA, CDR3 protein. A D gene is named only where the DNA matches it firmly. Size is omitted from some rows. Given values are once, few, many or a class for expanded clones.

abundance: -
d_gene: -
j_gene: TRBJ2-1
len: 15
v_gene: TRBV3-1/TRBV3-2
CDR3nt: TGTGCCAGCAGCCTAACAGGGTTTTCCCACAATGAGCAGTTCTTC
CDR3aa: CASSLTGFSHNEQFF

abundance: -
d_gene: -
j_gene: TRBJ1-1
len: 14
v_gene: TRBV5-1
CDR3nt: TGCGCCAGCAGCTTGGGGCACCTGAACACTGAAGCTTTCTTT
CDR3aa: CASSLGHLNTEAFF

abundance: few
d_gene: TRBD1
j_gene: TRBJ2-3
len: 16
v_gene: TRBV24-1
CDR3nt: TGTGCCACCAGGGGAAGACGTGACAGGGGAAAAGATACGCAGTATTTT
CDR3aa: CATRGRRDRGKDTQYF

abundance: -
d_gene: -
j_gene: TRBJ1-4
len: 16
v_gene: TRBV4-1
CDR3nt: TGCGCCAGCAGCCAAGCCCTGCGGGGGCTTGGGGAAAAACTGTTTTTT
CDR3aa: CASSQALRGLGEKLFF

abundance: -
d_gene: -
j_gene: TRBJ2-3
len: 13
v_gene: TRBV7-9
CDR3nt: TGTGCCAGCAGCTTAGGGAGGGCGGATACGCAGTATTTT
CDR3aa: CASSLGRADTQYF

abundance: -
d_gene: TRBD1
j_gene: TRBJ2-7
len: 14
v_gene: TRBV7-9
CDR3nt: TGTGCCAGCAGCGCCGGGACAGGGGGCGCCGAGCAGTACTTC
CDR3aa: CASSAGTGGAEQYF

abundance: -
d_gene: -
j_gene: TRBJ1-5
len: 13
v_gene: TRBV7-2
CDR3nt: TGTGCCAGCAGCCTCGGACTCGACCAGCCCCAGCATTTT
CDR3aa: CASSLGLDQPQHF

abundance: -
d_gene: TRBD2
j_gene: TRBJ2-3
len: 15
v_gene: TRBV4-2
CDR3nt: TGTGCCAGCAGCCTCGGCGGGGGGGCAGTTGGTACGCAGTATTTT
CDR3aa: CASSLGGGAVGTQYF

abundance: -
d_gene: -
j_gene: TRBJ2-1
len: 17
v_gene: TRBV21-1
CDR3nt: TGTGCCAGCAGCCCCTCTAGTGGACAGGGGTCCTGCAATGAGCAGTTCTTC
CDR3aa: CASSPSSGQGSCNEQFF

abundance: -
d_gene: -
j_gene: TRBJ2-5
len: 12
v_gene: TRBV5-4
CDR3nt: TGTGCCAGCAGCGCCCGGGGGGAGACCCAGTACTTC
CDR3aa: CASSARGETQYF